This TCR beta chain was obtained from a study of OX40 agonist ivuxolimab in advanced cancers. Background on the study: An agonistic anti-OX40 (CD134) antibody, ivuxolimab, was used to treat the patients. Three partial responders included one hepatocellular carcinoma patient and two cutaneous melanoma patients. All patients had ivuxolimab intravenously every 2 weeks at 0.01 to 10 mg/kg.

Profiling relied on immunoSEQ multiplex PCR, and the TCRdb table lists in-frame clones only, not all of them. The table shows 65,000 to 95,000 clones, with about 91% occurring only once. The CDR3 is 14 amino acids. CDR1 SGHAT and CDR2 FQNNGV come from the germline V gene. V lost 1 base and J 1 base, leaving 6 bases between the germline ends. The origin of this receptor is an adult with an advanced solid tumor such as melanoma, head and neck, liver or kidney cancer. The source was CD4+ or CD8+ T cells sorted from blood, collected in a trial of the OX40 agonist ivuxolimab. V usage is TRBV11-2 and J usage is TRBJ2-3, with D possibly TRBD2 on 5 matching bases. The CDR3 nucleotides are TGTGCCAGCAGCTTAGGAGGGCGCACAGATACGCAGTATTTT. The encoded protein is CASSLGGRTDTQYF.